A selection of T cell receptor beta chains follows, all from one sample in a study of blood T cell repertoires in COVID-19. Method: immunoSEQ multiplex PCR; TCRdb's copy keeps in-frame clones and lacks some. The table shows about 170,000 clones, with 70% to 90% occurring only once. Sequencing was carried out using peripheral blood. All receptors derive from a middle-aged man who had recovered from COVID-19. The CDR3 runs from the conserved cysteine through the conserved F or W.

TRBV19	TRBJ1-1	CASSVGLAALEAFF
TRBV2	TRBJ2-7	CASSEGLAGGPQSEQYF
TRBV3-1/TRBV3-2	TRBJ2-2	CASSQLLAGGPAWELFF
TRBV6-5	TRBJ1-2	CASSYLGDYGYTF
TRBV7-9	TRBJ2-7	CASSLATDRGIYEQYF
TRBV19	TRBJ2-7	CASSIVARRSGKGTYEQYF
TRBV9	TRBJ2-7	CASSAGDGRTIEQYF
TRBV6-2/TRBV6-3	TRBJ2-5	CASSRDRYYETQYF
TRBV11-2	TRBJ1-3	CASSFTLGGNTIYF
TRBV4-3	TRBJ1-6	CASSQGTGTGGDNSPLHF
TRBV7-9	TRBJ2-5	CASSLGLAGWSETQYF
TRBV3-1/TRBV3-2	TRBJ1-5	CASSNTGVSNQPQHF
TRBV7-8	TRBJ2-3	CASSFQGSTDTQYF
TRBV7-2	TRBJ1-4	CASSLALGGANEKLFF
TRBV27	TRBJ2-7	CASSPHSTGVGAEQYF
TRBV27	TRBJ2-7	CASSPGLTLSYEQYF
TRBV6-4	TRBJ2-7	CARLGTHSYEQYF
TRBV30	TRBJ2-7	CAWSALDGGEQYF
TRBV12-5	TRBJ2-2	CASGLQLAGGITGELFF
TRBV5-6	TRBJ2-5	CASYAGGGETQYF
TRBV12-3/TRBV12-4	TRBJ2-3	CAIRGDTDTQYF
TRBV7-2	TRBJ2-7	CASSLAGAASGSYF